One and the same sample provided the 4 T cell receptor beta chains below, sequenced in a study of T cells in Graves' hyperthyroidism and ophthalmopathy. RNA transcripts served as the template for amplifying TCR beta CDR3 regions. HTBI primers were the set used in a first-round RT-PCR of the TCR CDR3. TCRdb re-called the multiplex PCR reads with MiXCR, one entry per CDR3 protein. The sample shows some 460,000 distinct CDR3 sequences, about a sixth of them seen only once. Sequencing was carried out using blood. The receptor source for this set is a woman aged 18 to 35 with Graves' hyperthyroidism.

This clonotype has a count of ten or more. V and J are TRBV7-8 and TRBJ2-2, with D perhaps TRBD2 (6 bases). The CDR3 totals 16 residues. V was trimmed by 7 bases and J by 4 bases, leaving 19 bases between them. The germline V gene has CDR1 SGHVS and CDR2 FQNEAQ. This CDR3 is CASNPQEGRGTGELFF. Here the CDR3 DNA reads TGTGCCAGCAATCCTCAGGAGGGTCGGGGCACCGGGGAGCTGTTTTTT.

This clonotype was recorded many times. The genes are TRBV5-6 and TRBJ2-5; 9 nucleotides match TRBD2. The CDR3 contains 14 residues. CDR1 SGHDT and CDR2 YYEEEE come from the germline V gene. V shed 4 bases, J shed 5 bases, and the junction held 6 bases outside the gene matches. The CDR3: CASSPGLAWETQYF. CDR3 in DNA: TGTGCCAGCAGCCCTGGACTAGCGTGGGAGACCCAGTACTTC.

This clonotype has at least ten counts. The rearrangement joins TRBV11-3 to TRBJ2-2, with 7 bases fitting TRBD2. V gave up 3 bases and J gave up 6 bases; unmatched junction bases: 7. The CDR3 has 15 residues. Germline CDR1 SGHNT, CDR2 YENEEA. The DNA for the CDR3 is TGTGCCAGCAGCTTGATGGCGGGAGTCGCCGGGGAGCTGTTTTTT. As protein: CASSLMAGVAGELFF.

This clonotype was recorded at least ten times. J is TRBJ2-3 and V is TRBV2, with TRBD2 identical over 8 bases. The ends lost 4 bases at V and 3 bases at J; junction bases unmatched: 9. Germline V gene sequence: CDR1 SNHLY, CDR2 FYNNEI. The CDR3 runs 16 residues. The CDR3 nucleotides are TGTGCCAGCAGTGGGAGAGCGGGAGTGACGACAGATACGCAGTATTTT. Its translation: CASSGRAGVTTDTQYF.